These 13 T cell receptor beta chains were sequenced from one sample in a study of T-cell reconstitution after alpha-beta-depleted transplantation in children. A TCRbeta library incorporating unique molecular identifiers was prepared. TCRdb analysed the PCR reads with MiXCR anew, one entry per CDR3 protein. The sample holds hundreds of thousands of distinct CDR3 sequences, around 9.5% seen once. This specimen consisted of PBMCs from the stem cell graft donor, obtained from the stem cell graft. The source of these receptors is a human donor who donated a stem cell graft to a child with acute lymphoblastic leukemia.

This clonotype was counted ten times or more. The chain is built from TRBV29-1 and TRBJ1-1, with 7 nucleotides matching TRBD1. Germline loops: CDR1 SQVTM, CDR2 ANQGSEA. The CDR3 runs 13 residues. Trimming removed 6 bases from V and 5 bases from J; junction bases left unmatched: 9. The CDR3 is CSVEDRTGTEAFF. The CDR3 DNA sequence: TGCAGCGTCGAGGACAGGACGGGTACTGAAGCTTTCTTT.

This clonotype turned up a few times. The chain is built from TRBV9 and TRBJ1-6; D is unresolved. Trimming cost V 0 bases and J 6 bases, with 7 bases left between them. Looked up from germline, CDR1 is SGDLS and CDR2 is YYNGEE. The CDR3 is 14 residues long. DNA of the CDR3: TGTGCCAGCAGCGTAGGGGTCCTTAATTCACCCCTCCACTTT. Translating gives CASSVGVLNSPLHF.

This clonotype has a handful of counts. The chain has TRBV20-1 and TRBJ2-5; tentative D call: TRBD1 (6 bases). Germline loops: CDR1 DFQATT, CDR2 SNEGSKA (reference sequence). Deletions cut 5 bases from V and 1 base from J, with 17 bases between. The CDR3 spans 15 residues. The CDR3 nucleotides are TGCAGTGCTTTTAATTCAGAGACAGGCCAAGAGACCCAGTACTTC. It codes for CSAFNSETGQETQYF.

This rearrangement joins TRBV18 to TRBJ2-3; D gene uncertain. This CDR3 has 16 residues. CDR1 and CDR2 from the germline V gene are KGHSH and LQKENI. The V and J ends lost 6 bases and 4 bases respectively, with 20 bases between them. CDR3 region: CASSPMGRSTPDTQYF. CDR3 DNA: TGTGCCAGCTCGCCGATGGGCAGGTCAACGCCAGATACGCAGTATTTT.

The CDR3 DNA sequence: TGTGCCAGCAACAGGGGGAACACTGAAGCTTTCTTT. Encoded protein: CASNRGNTEAFF. The chain is built from TRBV6-2 or TRBV6-3 and TRBJ1-1; 7 bases are shared with TRBD1. The germline CDR1 and CDR2 sequences are MNHEY and SVGEGT. V lost 7 bases and J lost 1; bases outside the gene matches: 0. This CDR3 is 12 amino acids long.

This clonotype was seen many times. The J gene is TRBJ1-5, the V gene TRBV25-1; D unclear. This CDR3 has 13 amino acids. Trimming cost V 4 bases and J 0 bases, with 4 bases left between them. The V gene's germline CDR1 is MGHDK and CDR2 SYGVNS. The CDR3 reads CASSANSNQPQHF. In DNA, the CDR3 is TGTGCCAGCAGTGCAAATAGCAATCAGCCCCAGCATTTT.

This clonotype was recorded at least ten times. V usage is TRBV20-1 and J usage is TRBJ2-5; the match to TRBD2 covers 8 bases. V trimming: 6 bases; J trimming: 7 bases; junction bases outside the gene matches: 16. Germline loops: CDR1 DFQATT, CDR2 SNEGSKA (reference sequence). This CDR3 spans 15 amino acids. The CDR3 sequence is CSAEDSGTEAGTQYF. The CDR3 DNA is TGCAGTGCCGAAGATAGCGGGACGGAGGCTGGGACCCAGTACTTC.

This rearrangement joins TRBV3-1 to TRBJ2-4, with D perhaps given as TRBD1 or TRBD2 (5 bases each). The CDR3 contains 16 residues. Trimming took off 4 bases at V and 8 bases at J, with 21 bases between the two ends. Germline CDR1 is LGHDT and CDR2 is YNNKEL (reference sequence). The CDR3 loop reads CASSLRDGKARDIQYF. The CDR3 DNA follows: TGTGCCAGCAGCCTCCGGGACGGAAAGGCGAGAGACATTCAGTACTTC.

This clonotype was seen a few times. The chain carries TRBV12-3 or TRBV12-4 and TRBJ1-3, with D possibly being TRBD1 (6 bases). The CDR3 covers 12 residues. V was cut by 11 bases and J by 7 bases, with 15 bases left in between. The CDR3: CASSTGLNTIYF. The CDR3 DNA follows: TGTGCCTCCTCGACAGGTCTTAACACCATATATTTT.

This clonotype occurred a few times. The chain uses TRBV7-9 and TRBJ1-5; D remains ambiguous. V was clipped by 5 bases and J by 2 bases, with 13 bases between them. Per germline, CDR1 SEHNR and CDR2 FQNEAQ (reference sequence). The CDR3 contains 15 residues. CDR3 sequence (DNA): TGTGCCAGCAGCCCGGGTGGGAGTGGCAATCAGCCCCAGCATTTT. Translated, it gives CASSPGGSGNQPQHF.

This clonotype was counted ten times or more. The V gene is TRBV5-1, the J gene TRBJ2-1; the match to TRBD1 covers 7 bases. The V gene's germline CDR1 is SGHRS and CDR2 YFSETQ. Unmatched junction bases numbered 2, after V lost 0 bases and J lost 2 bases. This CDR3 contains 15 residues. The CDR3 DNA reads TGCGCCAGCAGCTTGGGGGACAGAACCTACAATGAGCAGTTCTTC. This gives the protein CASSLGDRTYNEQFF.

This clonotype was recorded a few times. J is TRBJ1-1 and V is TRBV19, with 7 bases matching TRBD1. The CDR3 is 14 residues long. CDR1 and CDR2 from the germline V gene are LNHDA and SQIVND (reference sequence). Losses at the gene ends were 3 bases for V and 6 bases for J; bases not matched to a gene: 7. The CDR3 sequence is CASSMIDREAEAFF. CDR3 in DNA: TGTGCCAGTAGTATGATTGACAGGGAAGCTGAAGCTTTCTTT.

Only a few counts were recorded for this clonotype. J is TRBJ2-7 and V is TRBV10-3; 7 bases are a match to TRBD1. The CDR3 has 14 residues. In germline, CDR1 is ENHRY, CDR2 SYGVKD. V lost 8 bases and J lost 0; bases outside the gene matches: 7. The DNA for the CDR3 is TGTGCCATCGGTGGACAGGCTAACTCCTACGAGCAGTACTTC. This sequence encodes CAIGGQANSYEQYF.